The clone carrying this T cell receptor (beta chain) was detected only a few times. The antigen is undetermined. These data are taken from a study of cytomegalovirus exposure and HLA in healthy donors. Findings and caveats of the study: In a later analysis, V- and J-gene trimming of beta chains associated with a DCLRE1C missense variant, replicated independently. In a later analysis, donors in an Asian-associated ancestry cluster reportedly had fewer N-insertions in productive TCRs than the cohort mean. Across donors, most TCRs were seen rarely, yet some public ones were widespread.

Primers for the PCR totalled 60 Vbeta and 13 Jbeta. Clones were read by immunoSEQ multiplex PCR, and TCRdb kept only the in-frame ones, dropping some. This table holds about 200,000 clones, 70% found once. V lost 3 bases and J lost 7; bases outside the gene matches: 6. Looked up from germline, CDR1 is LNHDA and CDR2 is SQIVND (reference sequence). The CDR3 spans 13 residues. The sequence was collected from a man in his forties or fifties in good health and CMV-seropositive. Sequences were obtained from PBMCs. This chain joins TRBV19 and TRBJ2-7, with 7 bases matching TRBD1. CDR3 protein: CASSIARGLEQYF. CDR3 sequence (DNA): TGTGCCAGTAGTATTGCCAGGGGGTTGGAGCAGTACTTC.